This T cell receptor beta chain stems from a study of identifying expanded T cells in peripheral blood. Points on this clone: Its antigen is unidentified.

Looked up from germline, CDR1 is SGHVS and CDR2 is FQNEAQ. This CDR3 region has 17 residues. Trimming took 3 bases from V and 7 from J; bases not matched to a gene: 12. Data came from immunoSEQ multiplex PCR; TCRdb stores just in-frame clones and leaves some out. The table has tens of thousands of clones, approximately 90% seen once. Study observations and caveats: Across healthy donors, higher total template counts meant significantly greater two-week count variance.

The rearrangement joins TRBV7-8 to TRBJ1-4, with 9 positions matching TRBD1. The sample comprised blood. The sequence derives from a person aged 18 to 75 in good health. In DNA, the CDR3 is TGTGCCAGCAGCTTGTACGTCACGACAGGGGGAGGTGAAAAACTGTTTTTT. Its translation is CASSLYVTTGGGEKLFF.